This T cell receptor beta chain was profiled in a study of control samples from healthy donors and cancer patients. CDR3 length equals 12 residues. Trimming cost V 6 bases and J 6 bases, with 11 bases left between them. Libraries were prepared by immunoSEQ multiplex PCR; TCRdb keeps only in-frame clonotypes and omits some of them. The table records 150,000 or so clones, around nine tenths of them present only once. This chain uses TRBV12-3 or TRBV12-4 with TRBJ2-5; D may be TRBD1 (6 bases). The receptor's source is a young woman in good health. The sequencing input was blood. The CDR3 sequence is CASRLDRQTQYF. The DNA for the CDR3 is TGTGCCAGCAGACTCGACAGGCAGACCCAGTACTTC.